One sample yielded the 7 T cell receptor beta chains listed below, sequenced in a study of blood T cell repertoires in COVID-19. Sequencing was performed with immunoSEQ multiplex PCR; in TCRdb, only in-frame clones are kept and a portion is missing. The data hold around 130,000 clones, with around 87% observed a single time. The sample comprised peripheral blood. These TCRs come from a woman in her forties or fifties who had recovered from COVID-19.

The chain employs TRBV29-1 and TRBJ2-5, with 7 positions matching TRBD1. The CDR3 consists of 15 residues. The V and J ends lost 3 bases and 7 bases, in that order; junction bases with no gene match: 14. Per the germline V gene, CDR1 is SQVTM and CDR2 is ANQGSEA. The CDR3 here is CSVELDRRYRGTQYF. The CDR3 DNA is TGCAGCGTTGAGTTGGACAGGCGATACCGCGGGACCCAGTACTTC.

The gene calls are TRBV6-1 and TRBJ2-7; D unclear. V gave up 0 bases and J gave up 6 bases, with 9 bases separating them. CDR3 length: 13 amino acids. From germline, CDR1 is MNHNS and CDR2 SASEGT. The CDR3: CASSEALSPEQYF. CDR3 coding DNA: TGTGCCAGCAGTGAAGCGCTATCCCCCGAGCAGTACTTC.

This clone was counted a single time. The CDR3: CASSGQGGNYGYTF. The CDR3 region has the DNA TGTGCCAGCAGTGGACAGGGGGGAAACTATGGCTACACCTTC. V is TRBV2 and J is TRBJ1-2; 9 bases align to TRBD1. From germline, CDR1 is SNHLY and CDR2 FYNNEI. V was clipped by 4 bases and J by 2 bases; unmatched bases: 2. The CDR3 is 14 amino acids.

The DNA of the CDR3 is TGTGCCAGCAGTTTAGCGCCCTATGGCTACACCTTC. This translates into CASSLAPYGYTF. The chain joins TRBV28 to TRBJ1-2; D unclear. The CDR3 totals 12 residues. The germline V gene encodes CDR1 MDHEN and CDR2 SYDVKM. V gave up 2 bases and J gave up 4 bases, with 5 bases separating them.

The CDR3 DNA sequence: TGTGCCAGCAGCTTGGCCGGGACTGACTATGGCTACACCTTC. This sequence encodes CASSLAGTDYGYTF. The chain links TRBV11-2 to TRBJ1-2, with D possibly being TRBD1 (5 bases). V lost 3 bases, J lost 3 bases, and 11 bases lay in between. Per germline, CDR1 SGHAT and CDR2 FQNNGV. The CDR3 spans 14 residues.

The V gene is TRBV21-1, the J gene TRBJ2-3; TRBD1, as called in the table, went unchecked against the DNA. TRBV21-1 is labeled a pseudogene. CDR3 size: 17 residues. The CDR3 is CASSKEGQSEVTDTQYF. CDR3 DNA sequence: TGTGCCAGCAGCAAAGAGGGACAGTCAGAAGTCACAGATACGCAGTATTTT.

This clone was found once. The chain has TRBV27 and TRBJ2-2, with 10 bases that match TRBD2. The CDR3 has 15 residues. J gave up 6 bases and V 5 bases, and 6 bases lay outside the gene matches. Germline V gene data show CDR1 as MNHEY and CDR2 as SMNVEV (reference sequence). For the CDR3, the DNA is TGTGCCAGCAGTCATACGACTAGCGGGCCCGGGGAGCTGTTTTTT. Protein sequence: CASSHTTSGPGELFF.